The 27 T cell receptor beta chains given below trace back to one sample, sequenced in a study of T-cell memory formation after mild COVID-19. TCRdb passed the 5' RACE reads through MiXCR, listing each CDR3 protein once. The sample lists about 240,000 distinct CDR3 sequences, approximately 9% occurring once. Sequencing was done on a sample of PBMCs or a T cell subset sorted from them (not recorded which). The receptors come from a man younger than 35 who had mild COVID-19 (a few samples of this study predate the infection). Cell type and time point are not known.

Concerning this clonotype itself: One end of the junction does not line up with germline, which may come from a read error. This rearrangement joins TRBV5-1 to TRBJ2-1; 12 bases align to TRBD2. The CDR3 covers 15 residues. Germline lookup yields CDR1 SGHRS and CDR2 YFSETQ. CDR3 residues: CASSLTSGGFDEKFF. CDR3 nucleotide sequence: TGCGCCAGCAGCTTGACTAGCGGGGGGTTTGATGAGAAGTTCTTC.

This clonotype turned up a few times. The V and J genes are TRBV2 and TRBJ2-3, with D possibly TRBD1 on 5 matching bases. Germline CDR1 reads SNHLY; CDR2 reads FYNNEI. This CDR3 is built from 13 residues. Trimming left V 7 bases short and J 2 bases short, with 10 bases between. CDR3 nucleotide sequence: TGTGCCAGCAACCTAGGGGTCACAGATACGCAGTATTTT. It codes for CASNLGVTDTQYF.

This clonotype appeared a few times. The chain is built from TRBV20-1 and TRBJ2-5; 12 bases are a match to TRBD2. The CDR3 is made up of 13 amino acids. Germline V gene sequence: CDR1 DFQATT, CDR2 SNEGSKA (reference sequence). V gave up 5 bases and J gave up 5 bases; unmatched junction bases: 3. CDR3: CSARGTSGETQYF. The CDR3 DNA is TGCAGTGCTCGTGGGACTAGCGGGGAGACCCAGTACTTC.

CDR3 sequence: CSAKFRHYEQYF. DNA of the CDR3: TGCAGTGCTAAATTCCGGCACTACGAGCAGTACTTC. V is TRBV20-1 and J is TRBJ2-7; no firm D call. CDR1 DFQATT and CDR2 SNEGSKA come from the germline V gene (reference sequence). The CDR3 length is 12 residues. The ends were cut back, 4 bases at V and 3 bases at J, with 10 bases in the middle.

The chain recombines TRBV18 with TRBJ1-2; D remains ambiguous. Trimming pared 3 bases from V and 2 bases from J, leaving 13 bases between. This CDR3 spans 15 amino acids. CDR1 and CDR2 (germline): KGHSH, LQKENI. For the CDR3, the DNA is TGTGCCAGCTCACCTCCGATGATGCCCAACTATGGCTACACCTTC. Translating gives CASSPPMMPNYGYTF.

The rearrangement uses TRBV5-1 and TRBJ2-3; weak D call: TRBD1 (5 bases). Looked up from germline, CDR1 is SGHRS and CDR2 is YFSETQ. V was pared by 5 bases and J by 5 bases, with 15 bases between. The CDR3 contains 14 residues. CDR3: CASRARQSQDTQYF. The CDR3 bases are TGCGCCAGCAGGGCCAGACAGTCACAAGATACGCAGTATTTT.

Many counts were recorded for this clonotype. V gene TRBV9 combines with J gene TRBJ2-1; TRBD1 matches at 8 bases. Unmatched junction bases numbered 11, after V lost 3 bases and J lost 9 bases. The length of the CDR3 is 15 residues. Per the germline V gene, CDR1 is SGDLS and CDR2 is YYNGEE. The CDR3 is CASSGLATGGGEQFF. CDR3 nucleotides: TGTGCCAGCAGCGGTCTTGCTACAGGGGGTGGTGAGCAGTTCTTC.

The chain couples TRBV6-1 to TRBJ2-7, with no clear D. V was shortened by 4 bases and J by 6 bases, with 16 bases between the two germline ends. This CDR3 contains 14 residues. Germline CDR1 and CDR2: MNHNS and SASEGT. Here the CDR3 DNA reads TGTGCCAGCAGTGCCGGCGGAACCCTTAGCGAGCAGTACGTC. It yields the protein CASSAGGTLSEQYV.

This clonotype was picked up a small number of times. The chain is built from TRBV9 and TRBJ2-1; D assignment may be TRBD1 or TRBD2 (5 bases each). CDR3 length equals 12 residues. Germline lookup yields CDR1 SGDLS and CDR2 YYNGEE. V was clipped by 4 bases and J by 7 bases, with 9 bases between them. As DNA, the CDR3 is TGTGCCAGCAGCCTAGGGGAGAATGAGCAGTTCTTC. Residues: CASSLGENEQFF.

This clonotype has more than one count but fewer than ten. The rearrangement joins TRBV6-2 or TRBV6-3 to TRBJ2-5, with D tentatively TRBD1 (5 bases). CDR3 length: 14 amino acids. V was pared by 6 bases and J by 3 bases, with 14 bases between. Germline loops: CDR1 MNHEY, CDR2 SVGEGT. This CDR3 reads CASSSRQLEETQYF. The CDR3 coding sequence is TGTGCCAGCAGCTCGCGACAGCTAGAAGAGACCCAGTACTTC.

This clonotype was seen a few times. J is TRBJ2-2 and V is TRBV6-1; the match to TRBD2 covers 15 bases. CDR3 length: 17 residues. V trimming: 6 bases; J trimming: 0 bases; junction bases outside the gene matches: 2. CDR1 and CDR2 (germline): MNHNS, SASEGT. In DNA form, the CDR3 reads TGTGCCAGCAGAGGACTAGCGGGGGGGGCGAACACCGGGGAGCTGTTTTTT. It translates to CASRGLAGGANTGELFF.

The CDR3 region has the DNA TGTGCCAGCAGTTTAGACAGGGTTATGGGGGCTTTCTTT. Protein product: CASSLDRVMGAFF. The chain recombines TRBV28 with TRBJ1-1; 7 nucleotides line up with TRBD1. Germline V gene sequence: CDR1 MDHEN, CDR2 SYDVKM. The J segment lost 11 bases and the V segment lost 2 bases, leaving 8 bases of the junction unmatched. CDR3 length: 13 amino acids. Full variable domain (outside the CDR3, taken from reference TRBV28 and TRBJ1-1): DVKVTQSSRYLVKRTGEKVFLECVQDMDHENMFWYRQDPGLGLRLIYFSYDVKMKEKGDIPEGYSVSREKKERFSLILESASTNQTSMYLCASSLDRVMGAFFGQGTRLTVV.

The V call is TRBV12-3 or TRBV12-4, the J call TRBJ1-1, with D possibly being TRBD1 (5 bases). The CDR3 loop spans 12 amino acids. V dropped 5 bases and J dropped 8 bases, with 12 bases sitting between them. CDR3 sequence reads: CASSVPGPEAFF. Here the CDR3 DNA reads TGTGCCAGCAGTGTCCCGGGGCCAGAAGCTTTCTTT.

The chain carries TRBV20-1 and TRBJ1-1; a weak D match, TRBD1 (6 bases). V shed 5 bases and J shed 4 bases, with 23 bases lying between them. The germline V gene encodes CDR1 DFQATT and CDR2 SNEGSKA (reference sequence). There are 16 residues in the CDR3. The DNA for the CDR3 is TGCAGTGCTCCCGGCGGGGGCCACGGTATGAGCACTGAAGCTTTCTTT. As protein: CSAPGGGHGMSTEAFF.

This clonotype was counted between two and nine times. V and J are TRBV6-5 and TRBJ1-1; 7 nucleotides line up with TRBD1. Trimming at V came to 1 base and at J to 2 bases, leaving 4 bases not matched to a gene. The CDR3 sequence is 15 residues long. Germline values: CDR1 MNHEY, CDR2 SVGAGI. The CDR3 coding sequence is TGTGCCAGCAGTTACTTACGACAGGGTAACACTGAAGCTTTCTTT. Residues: CASSYLRQGNTEAFF.

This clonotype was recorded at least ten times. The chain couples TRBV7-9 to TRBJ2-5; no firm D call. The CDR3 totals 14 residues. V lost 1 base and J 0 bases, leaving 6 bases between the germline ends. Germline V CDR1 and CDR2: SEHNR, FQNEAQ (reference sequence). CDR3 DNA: TGTGCCAGCAGCTTAGGGCAAAACCAAGAGACCCAGTACTTC. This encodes CASSLGQNQETQYF.

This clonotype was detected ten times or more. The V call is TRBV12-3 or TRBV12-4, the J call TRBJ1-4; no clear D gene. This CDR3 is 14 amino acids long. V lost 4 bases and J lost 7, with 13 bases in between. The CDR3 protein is CASSSPAGGEKLFF. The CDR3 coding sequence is TGTGCCAGCAGTTCGCCGGCAGGCGGTGAAAAACTGTTTTTT.

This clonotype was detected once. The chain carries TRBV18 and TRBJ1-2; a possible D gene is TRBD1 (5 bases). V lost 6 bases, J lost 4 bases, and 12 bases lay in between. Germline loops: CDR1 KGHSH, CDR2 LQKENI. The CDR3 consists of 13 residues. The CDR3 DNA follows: TGTGCCAGCTCGTCCCAGGGTTCCTATGGCTACACCTTC. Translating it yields CASSSQGSYGYTF.

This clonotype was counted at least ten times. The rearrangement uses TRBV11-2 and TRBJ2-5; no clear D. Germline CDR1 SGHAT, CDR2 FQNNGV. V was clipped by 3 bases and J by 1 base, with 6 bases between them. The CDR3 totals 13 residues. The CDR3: CASSFSLQETQYF. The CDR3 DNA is TGTGCCAGCAGCTTTTCCCTCCAAGAGACCCAGTACTTC. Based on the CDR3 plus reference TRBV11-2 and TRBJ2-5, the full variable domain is EAGVAQSPRYKIIEKRQSVAFWCNPISGHATLYWYQQILGQGPKLLIQFQNNGVVDDSQLPKDRFSAERLKGVDSTLKIQPAKLEDSAVYLCASSFSLQETQYFGPGTRLLVL.

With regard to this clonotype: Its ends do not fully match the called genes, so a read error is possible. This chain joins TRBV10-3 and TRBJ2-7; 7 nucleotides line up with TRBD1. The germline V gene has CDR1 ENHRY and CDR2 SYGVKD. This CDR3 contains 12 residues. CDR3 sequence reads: CAISGTDRERHF. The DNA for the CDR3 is TGTGCCATCAGTGGGACAGACAGGGAGCGGCACTTC.

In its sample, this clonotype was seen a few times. CDR3 bases: TGCAGCGCCAGCTCCTGGACAGGGGACGGCGAGCAGTACTTC. Its protein is CSASSWTGDGEQYF. The rearrangement links TRBV29-1 to TRBJ2-7, with 9 bases lining up with TRBD1. V was clipped by 7 bases and J by 6 bases; unmatched bases: 13. The CDR3 totals 14 residues. Germline V lookup: CDR1 SQVTM, CDR2 ANQGSEA.

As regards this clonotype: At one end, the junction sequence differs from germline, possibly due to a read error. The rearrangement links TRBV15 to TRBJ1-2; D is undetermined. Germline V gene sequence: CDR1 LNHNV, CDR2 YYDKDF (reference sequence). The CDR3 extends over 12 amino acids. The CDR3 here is CATSRGEGSVCF. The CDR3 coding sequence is TGTGCCACCAGCAGAGGCGAGGGATCAGTATGCTTC.

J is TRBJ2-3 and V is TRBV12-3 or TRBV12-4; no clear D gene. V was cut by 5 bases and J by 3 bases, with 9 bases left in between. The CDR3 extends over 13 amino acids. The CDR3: CASSVQETDTQYF. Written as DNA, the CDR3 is TGTGCCAGCAGTGTCCAGGAGACAGATACGCAGTATTTT.

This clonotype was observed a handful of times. In nucleotides, the CDR3 is TGTGCCAGCAGCCAAGCGAGGTCAGGGTGGGCTGAAGCTTTCTTT. Translation gives CASSQARSGWAEAFF. This chain connects TRBV3-1 to TRBJ1-1, with TRBD1 as a possible D gene (5 bases). CDR3 length: 15 amino acids. Deletions cut 1 base from V and 6 bases from J, with 15 bases between. The germline gives CDR1 LGHDT, CDR2 YNNKEL (reference sequence).

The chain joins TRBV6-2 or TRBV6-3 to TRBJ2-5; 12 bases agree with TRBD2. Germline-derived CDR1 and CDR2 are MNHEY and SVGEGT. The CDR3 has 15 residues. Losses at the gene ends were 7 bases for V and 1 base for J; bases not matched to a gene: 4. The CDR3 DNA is TGTGCCAGCAACCTACTAGCGGGGGGCCAAGAGACCCAGTACTTC. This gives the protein CASNLLAGGQETQYF.

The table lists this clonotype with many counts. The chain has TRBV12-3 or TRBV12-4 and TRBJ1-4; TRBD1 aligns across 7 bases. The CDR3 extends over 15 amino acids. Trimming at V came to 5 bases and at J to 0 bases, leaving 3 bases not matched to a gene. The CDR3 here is CASSLTGATNEKLFF. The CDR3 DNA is TGTGCCAGCAGTCTTACAGGGGCAACTAATGAAAAACTGTTTTTT.

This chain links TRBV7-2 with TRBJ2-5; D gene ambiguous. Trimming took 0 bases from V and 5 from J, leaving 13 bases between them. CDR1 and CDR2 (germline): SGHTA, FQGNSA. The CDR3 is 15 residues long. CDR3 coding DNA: TGTGCCAGCAGCTTAGCGAAGGGCGGTTTTGAGACCCAGTACTTC. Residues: CASSLAKGGFETQYF.